This record looks at one TCR beta chain sequence and its context. Its antigen is not identified. The data are from a study of CD8+ T cells in alopecia areata. Following RNA extraction, reverse transcription yielded cDNA that acted as the sequencing template. Some clones are missing from TCRdb's copy, which holds only in-frame ones; the method was immunoSEQ multiplex PCR. The sample includes around 180,000 clones, approximately 61% of them seen just once. The germline V gene encodes CDR1 SGHRS and CDR2 YFSETQ. This CDR3 is built from 15 residues. The V gene end was trimmed by 3 bases and the J gene end by 5 bases; junction bases not matched to a gene: 8. Study-level results: Scalp clonality dropped significantly under tofacitinib, as did expanded CD8+ top-100 clones.

Treatment defined: oral pan-JAK inhibitor, 5-10 mg twice daily. Source: CD4+ T cells sorted from blood, taken at week 24, from a patient treated with tofacitinib. The sequence was obtained from a human donor with alopecia areata. The V call is TRBV5-1, the J call TRBJ2-5; TRBD1 agrees at 9 bases. The CDR3 DNA reads TGCGCCAGCAGCTACTTGACAGGGGGAGATGAGACCCAGTACTTC. Its translation is CASSYLTGGDETQYF. The entire variable domain, with the rest obtained from reference TRBV5-1 and TRBJ2-5, is as follows: KAGVTQTPRYLIKTRGQQVTLSCSPISGHRSVSWYQQTPGQGLQFLFEYFSETQRNKGNFPGRFSGRQFSNSRSEMNVSTLELGDSALYLCASSYLTGGDETQYFGPGTRLLVL.